Shown below are 28 T cell receptor beta chains from a single sample sequenced in a study of control samples from healthy donors and cancer patients. Repertoires were generated with immunoSEQ multiplex PCR, while TCRdb's copy carries only in-frame clones and drops some. This sample yields approximately 160,000 clones, of which about 90% are seen a single time; around 2% belongs to the top ten. The sequenced sample was blood. These receptors were collected from a woman between 40 and 50 years old in good health.

The rearrangement uses TRBV5-4 and TRBJ1-6; 8 bases map to TRBD1. The junction had 8 bases not matched to a gene; V was cut back by 2 bases and J by 10 bases. Germline V gives CDR1 SGHNT, CDR2 YYREEE (reference sequence). This CDR3 has 15 residues. The CDR3 DNA sequence: TGTGCCAGCAGCTTTAGACAGGGGACGGGGTCACCCCTCCACTTT. It yields the protein CASSFRQGTGSPLHF. The complete variable domain, with remaining parts taken from reference TRBV5-4 and TRBJ1-6, reads ETGVTQSPTHLIKTRGQQVTLRCSSQSGHNTVSWYQQALGQGPQFIFQYYREEENGRGNFPPRFSGLQFPNYSSELNVNALELDDSALYLCASSFRQGTGSPLHFGNGTRLTVT.

The rearrangement links TRBV6-5 to TRBJ1-2; a weak D match, TRBD1 (5 bases). Trimming cost V 6 bases and J 8 bases, with 22 bases left between them. Germline V gene data show CDR1 as MNHEY and CDR2 as SVGAGI. The CDR3 is made up of 15 amino acids. The CDR3 DNA reads TGTGCCAGCAGCCCCCGGGACCCTAAAGGACGGGGCTACACCTTC. It is translated as CASSPRDPKGRGYTF.

V usage is TRBV12-3 or TRBV12-4 and J usage is TRBJ2-7, with D perhaps matching TRBD1 (6 bases). Trimming left V 6 bases short and J 2 bases short, with 11 bases between. This CDR3 spans 13 amino acids. CDR3 DNA: TGTGCCAGCAGCCCCAACAGGGCCTACGAGCAGTACTTC. This translates into CASSPNRAYEQYF.

This chain uses TRBV10-1 with TRBJ2-3, with TRBD2 identical over 11 bases. The CDR3 has 13 amino acids. Germline values: CDR1 WNHNN, CDR2 SYGVQD (reference sequence). V was pared by 9 bases and J by 8 bases, with 7 bases of the junction left unmatched. The CDR3 loop is CASQLAGVSTQYF. The CDR3 nucleotides are TGCGCCAGTCAACTAGCGGGGGTCTCTACGCAGTATTTT.

The chain has TRBV7-8 and TRBJ1-2, with a weak D call TRBD1 (5 bases). The V gene's germline CDR1 is SGHVS and CDR2 FQNEAQ. The CDR3 covers 15 residues. V gave up 1 base and J gave up 0 bases, with 9 bases separating them. CDR3 sequence reads: CASSLGRTPNYGYTF. CDR3 nucleotides: TGTGCCAGCAGCTTAGGTCGGACACCTAACTATGGCTACACCTTC. The entire variable domain, with the rest obtained from reference TRBV7-8 and TRBJ1-2, is as follows: GAGVSQSPRYKVAKRGQDVALRCDPISGHVSLFWYQQALGQGPEFLTYFQNEAQLDKSGLPSDRFFAERPEGSVSTLKIQRTQQEDSAVYLCASSLGRTPNYGYTFGSGTRLTVV.

This clone was detected once. This sequence joins TRBV3-1 (or the pseudogene TRBV3-2) and TRBJ1-5; a weak D match, TRBD1 (5 bases). Trimming took 4 bases from V and 2 from J, leaving 6 bases between them. Germline V gives CDR1 LGHDT, CDR2 YNNKEL (reference sequence). CDR3 length: 13 residues. The CDR3 sequence: CASSRGGNQPQHF. CDR3 sequence (DNA): TGTGCCAGCAGCCGGGGGGGCAATCAGCCCCAGCATTTT.

This chain connects TRBV12-3 or TRBV12-4 to TRBJ1-5; D call uncertain. CDR3 length: 12 amino acids. The germline V and J ends were trimmed by 3 bases and 6 bases, with 6 bases remaining between them. The CDR3 DNA sequence: TGTGCCAGCAGTTTCGGCACTCAGCCCCAGCATTTT. The encoded protein is CASSFGTQPQHF.

The chain recombines TRBV7-7 with TRBJ1-1; D perhaps matches TRBD1 (5 bases). From germline, CDR1 is SSHAT and CDR2 FNYEAQ (reference sequence). Trimming took off 5 bases at V and 1 base at J, with 8 bases between the two ends. The CDR3 totals 13 residues. CDR3 DNA: TGTGCCAGCAGCCTTACAGGGAACACTGAAGCTTTCTTT. This gives the protein CASSLTGNTEAFF.

The V and J genes are TRBV2 and TRBJ2-2, with 7 positions matching TRBD2. The germline gives CDR1 SNHLY, CDR2 FYNNEI. V was pared by 6 bases and J by 5 bases, with 6 bases of the junction left unmatched. The CDR3 loop spans 14 amino acids. In DNA form, the CDR3 reads TGTGCCAGCAGGAGACTCGGGGGGACCGGGGAGCTGTTTTTT. Translation: CASRRLGGTGELFF. The full variable domain, its missing parts supplied by reference TRBV2 and TRBJ2-2, is EPEVTQTPSHQVTQMGQEVILRCVPISNHLYFYWYRQILGQKVEFLVSFYNNEISEKSEIFDDQFSVERPDGSNFTLKIRSTKLEDSAMYFCASRRLGGTGELFFGEGSRLTVL.

For this clone: The identical CDR3 is also encoded by other nucleotide sequences in the sample. The CDR3 spells CASSFGGNQPQHF. Written as DNA, the CDR3 is TGTGCCAGCAGTTTCGGGGGCAATCAGCCCCAGCATTTT. The rearrangement links TRBV27 to TRBJ1-5; D is undetermined. V gave up 3 bases and J gave up 2 bases, with 5 bases separating them. The CDR3 length is 13 residues. CDR1 and CDR2 from the germline V gene are MNHEY and SMNVEV (reference sequence).

V and J are TRBV2 and TRBJ1-5; D call uncertain. V was cut by 5 bases and J by 0 bases, with 14 bases left in between. The length of the CDR3 is 16 residues. Germline assignment: CDR1 SNHLY and CDR2 FYNNEI. CDR3: CASSLRGLYSNQPQHF. CDR3 bases: TGTGCCAGCAGTCTCCGGGGATTGTATAGCAATCAGCCCCAGCATTTT. Using reference TRBV2 and TRBJ1-5 for the parts outside the CDR3, the full variable domain is EPEVTQTPSHQVTQMGQEVILRCVPISNHLYFYWYRQILGQKVEFLVSFYNNEISEKSEIFDDQFSVERPDGSNFTLKIRSTKLEDSAMYFCASSLRGLYSNQPQHFGDGTRLSIL.

The chain is built from TRBV19 and TRBJ1-5; the match to TRBD1 covers 7 bases. CDR1 is LNHDA and CDR2 is SQIVND in the germline V gene (reference sequence). Trimming removed 1 base from V and 3 bases from J; junction bases left unmatched: 9. This CDR3 has 17 amino acids. CDR3 amino acids: CASSIGPGRGDNQPQHF. CDR3 nucleotides: TGTGCCAGTAGTATAGGTCCGGGCAGGGGGGACAATCAGCCCCAGCATTTT.

The chain recombines TRBV3-1 (or the pseudogene TRBV3-2) with TRBJ1-2; D is undetermined. This CDR3 comprises 14 residues. Germline loops: CDR1 LGHDT, CDR2 YNNKEL (reference sequence). With 0 bases removed from V and 2 bases from J, the gap between germline ends came to 7 bases. The CDR3 loop reads CASSQEGQNYGYTF. The CDR3 region has the DNA TGTGCCAGCAGCCAAGAGGGCCAGAACTATGGCTACACCTTC.

The chain carries TRBV6-5 and TRBJ2-1; unclear D gene. The germline V gene has CDR1 MNHEY and CDR2 SVGAGI. The V and J ends lost 6 bases and 7 bases respectively, with 7 bases between them. CDR3 length equals 11 residues. CDR3: CASRIGNEQFF. CDR3 DNA: TGTGCCAGCAGGATAGGGAATGAGCAGTTCTTC.

The chain recombines TRBV28 with TRBJ2-7, with TRBD2 matching over 7 bases. This CDR3 has 12 residues. CDR1 and CDR2 from the germline V gene are MDHEN and SYDVKM. V lost 8 bases, J lost 6 bases, and 7 bases stayed unmatched. As DNA, the CDR3 is TGTGCCAGCCAGCGGGGCACGAGCGAGCAGTACTTC. Its translation is CASQRGTSEQYF.

The rearrangement links TRBV24-1 to TRBJ2-5; possible D gene TRBD2, 7 bases. V was clipped by 7 bases and J by 5 bases, with 19 bases between them. Germline assignment: CDR1 KGHDR and CDR2 SFDVKD. CDR3 length equals 15 residues. The CDR3 protein is CATSPGGGGWETQYF. The CDR3, as DNA: TGTGCCACCAGCCCGGGGGGCGGCGGCTGGGAGACCCAGTACTTC.

This chain joins TRBV3-1 (or the pseudogene TRBV3-2) and TRBJ2-5; 9 bases are shared with TRBD1. The CDR3 spans 14 residues. The V segment lost 3 bases and the J segment 5 bases; nucleotides outside the gene matches: 4. Germline-derived CDR1 and CDR2 are LGHDT and YNNKEL (reference sequence). Written as DNA, the CDR3 is TGTGCCAGCAGCCAGATGACAGGGGGGGAGACCCAGTACTTC. Its translation is CASSQMTGGETQYF.

For the CDR3, the DNA is TGTGCCAGCAGTTACTTACAGGGCGGGAGGAATCGTGGCTACACCTTC. Protein product: CASSYLQGGRNRGYTF. The chain has TRBV6-5 and TRBJ1-2; weak D call: TRBD1 (6 bases). V lost 1 base and J lost 7, with 19 bases in between. The length of the CDR3 is 16 residues. CDR1 is MNHEY, CDR2 SVGAGI, per germline.

J is TRBJ1-1 and V is TRBV28, with D possibly TRBD1 on 6 matching bases. The V end was cut by 7 bases, the J end by 3 bases, with 15 bases between. Germline CDR1 and CDR2: MDHEN and SYDVKM. The CDR3 spans 14 residues. The CDR3 is CASNSQGLDTEAFF. The CDR3 nucleotides are TGTGCCAGCAATTCACAGGGCTTGGACACTGAAGCTTTCTTT.

This sequence joins TRBV20-1 and TRBJ2-5; TRBD1 or TRBD2 may be the D gene (5 bases each). Trimming cost V 3 bases and J 7 bases, with 15 bases left between them. CDR1 is DFQATT and CDR2 is SNEGSKA in the germline V gene (reference sequence). There are 13 residues in the CDR3. CDR3 nucleotides: TGCAGTGCTAGTTCCGGGGACCTGGGGACCCAGTACTTC. It specifies CSASSGDLGTQYF.

The chain is built from TRBV9 and TRBJ2-1; D is ambiguous. Looked up from germline, CDR1 is SGDLS and CDR2 is YYNGEE. The CDR3 sequence is 16 residues long. Trimming pared 6 bases from V and 0 bases from J, leaving 16 bases between. In nucleotides, the CDR3 is TGTGCCAGCACCCCAAGGGCTACCGACTCCTACAATGAGCAGTTCTTC. Its translation: CASTPRATDSYNEQFF.

The chain uses TRBV10-3 and TRBJ1-2; no reliable D call. Germline values: CDR1 ENHRY, CDR2 SYGVKD. CDR3 length: 12 residues. V was clipped by 7 bases and J by 0 bases, with 6 bases between them. Here the CDR3 DNA reads TGTGCCATCAAGTCCACTAACTATGGCTACACCTTC. This encodes CAIKSTNYGYTF.

Details on this clone: Different DNA sequences within this sample yield the same CDR3. V usage is TRBV19 and J usage is TRBJ2-2; D gene ambiguous. V shed 2 bases and J shed 8 bases, with 3 bases lying between them. Germline V gene sequence: CDR1 LNHDA, CDR2 SQIVND (reference sequence). The CDR3 is 11 residues long. CDR3 loop: CASSITGELFF. CDR3 nucleotides: TGTGCCAGTAGTATAACTGGGGAGCTGTTTTTT.

CDR3 in DNA: TGCAGTGCTAGTTACAGGGATGGCTACACCTTC. Protein: CSASYRDGYTF. The chain recombines TRBV20-1 with TRBJ1-2; D may be TRBD1 (6 bases). The ends were cut back, 3 bases at V and 6 bases at J, with 8 bases in the middle. Looked up from germline, CDR1 is DFQATT and CDR2 is SNEGSKA (reference sequence). The CDR3 loop spans 11 amino acids.

The chain employs TRBV9 and TRBJ2-7, with TRBD2 as a possible D gene (7 bases). V lost 4 bases to trimming and J lost 0 bases, with 11 bases between them. The CDR3 consists of 14 residues. Per germline, CDR1 SGDLS and CDR2 YYNGEE. Here the CDR3 DNA reads TGTGCCAGCAGCTCCGGGGGGCCCTCCTACGAGCAGTACTTC. Amino acids: CASSSGGPSYEQYF.

This sequence joins TRBV6-5 and TRBJ1-2; 7 positions agree with TRBD1. The length of the CDR3 is 13 residues. Trimming took 6 bases from V and 8 from J; bases not matched to a gene: 9. Germline V gene data show CDR1 as MNHEY and CDR2 as SVGAGI. The CDR3 sequence is CASSDRERGGYTF. CDR3 nucleotide sequence: TGTGCCAGCAGCGACAGGGAGCGAGGCGGCTACACCTTC.

The CDR3 DNA reads TGTGCCAGCAGTGAATCCCCAGCGGGGGGTATAGATACGCAGTATTTT. Translation gives CASSESPAGGIDTQYF. V and J are TRBV2 and TRBJ2-3; TRBD2 matches at 9 bases. This CDR3 is 16 amino acids long. CDR1 is SNHLY and CDR2 is FYNNEI in the germline V gene. After removal of 2 bases from V and 5 bases from J, the junction contained 8 bases not matched to a gene.

This chain joins TRBV12-3 or TRBV12-4 and TRBJ1-2; D unclear. The CDR3 sequence is 10 residues long. Trimming left V 9 bases short and J 2 bases short, with 4 bases between. Here the CDR3 reads CASGNYGYTF. The CDR3 coding sequence is TGTGCCAGTGGGAACTATGGCTACACCTTC.